This T cell receptor (beta chain) derives from a study of T-cell reconstitution after alpha-beta-depleted transplantation in children. During its preparation, the TCRbeta library received unique molecular identifiers. TCRdb re-analysed the PCR reads in MiXCR, keeping a single row per CDR3 protein. The sample yields more than 500,000 distinct CDR3 sequences, about an eighth seen once. This clonotype was picked up a small number of times. Germline lookup yields CDR1 SGHDT and CDR2 YYEEEE. The CDR3 loop spans 15 amino acids. V was cut by 2 bases and J by 2 bases, with 13 bases left in between. The sequence was collected from a female patient under 10 years old who had a stem cell transplant for aplastic anemia, so the T cells may come from the graft donor. The chain links TRBV5-6 to TRBJ1-2, with TRBD1 as a possible D gene (6 bases). Specimen: PBMCs, mostly from graft donor cells, collected 180 days after TCRalphabeta/CD19-depleted stem cell transplant. The CDR3: CASSFPGDSNYGYTF. CDR3 in DNA: TGTGCCAGCAGCTTTCCAGGGGATTCGAACTATGGCTACACCTTC.